These 2 T cell receptor beta chains were sequenced from one sample in a study of PD-1 blockade in classical Hodgkin lymphoma. Every patient experienced relapse after autologous stem cell transplantation, and brentuximab vedotin exposure varied. The protocol was immunoSEQ multiplex PCR, while the TCRdb copy is restricted to in-frame clones and leaves out a portion. The repertoire holds roughly 40,000 clones, around 87% seen once, with about 9% in the top ten. The sample was peripheral blood mononuclear cells (PBMCs), taken at baseline. These receptors were taken from a human donor with classical Hodgkin lymphoma.

The rearrangement joins TRBV6-1 to TRBJ1-5; D remains ambiguous. This CDR3 has 13 residues. V lost 5 bases to trimming and J lost 2 bases, with 7 bases between them. Germline values: CDR1 MNHNS, CDR2 SASEGT. In DNA, the CDR3 is TGTGCCAGCAGTCCATCCGGCAATCAGCCCCAGCATTTT. Its translation is CASSPSGNQPQHF.

DNA of the CDR3: TGTGCCACCAGCAGAGCGGGGGGTGAGTCTGGGCCCCAGCATTTT. It encodes CATSRAGGESGPQHF. This chain links TRBV15 with TRBJ1-5; tentatively, D is TRBD1 (5 bases). This CDR3 is 15 amino acids long. The V end lost 1 base, the J end lost 9 bases, and 16 bases lay between the germline ends. Germline assignment: CDR1 LNHNV and CDR2 YYDKDF (reference sequence).